This TCR beta chain is drawn from a study of blood T cell repertoires in COVID-19. The overall study: PBMCs, B-cell-depleted T cells, or T cells provided the cDNA or gDNA that made up the material.

Germline CDR1 is LNHDA and CDR2 is SQIVND (reference sequence). V lost 5 bases and J lost 5, with 12 bases in between. The CDR3 totals 14 residues. Clones were sequenced by immunoSEQ multiplex PCR, and TCRdb holds only the in-frame ones, with some missing. Among fewer than 450,000 clones listed, around 89% were seen once. The sequenced material came from peripheral blood. The receptor was derived from a woman in her forties or fifties with COVID-19, enrolled during active disease. This chain links TRBV19 with TRBJ2-2, with D unresolved. CDR3 amino acids: CASSAQRLTGELFF. CDR3 nucleotides: TGTGCCAGTAGTGCCCAGAGACTTACCGGGGAGCTGTTTTTT.